This T cell receptor (beta chain) was sequenced for a study of shared clonotypes between healthy human individuals. Study overall: Per donor, three plates held CD4 naive cells, three held CD4 memory, two held CD8 naive and one held CD8 memory.

Germline-derived CDR1 and CDR2 are MNHNY and SVGAGI (reference sequence). This CDR3 has 15 residues. V dropped 2 bases and J dropped 5; count of bases not matched to a gene: 7. Regarding this clone: Its specificity is unknown.

Produced via immunoSEQ multiplex PCR; TCRdb's table is partial and in-frame only. The sample includes approximately 350,000 clones, 90% to 98% seen only once; the top ten take around 0.3%. Study-wide points: Memory subsets generally showed lower estimated richness than naive subsets.

The origin of this receptor is a man aged 30 to 39 in good health. The chain uses TRBV6-6 and TRBJ1-1, with TRBD1 identical over 8 bases. The source material was memory CD8+ T cells sorted from blood. Subset of the sample: CD45RO+ cells pooled with CCR7-negative TemRA cells. CDR3 residues: CASSYGDRTWTEAFF. The CDR3 region has the DNA TGTGCCAGCAGTTACGGGGACAGGACTTGGACTGAAGCTTTCTTT.